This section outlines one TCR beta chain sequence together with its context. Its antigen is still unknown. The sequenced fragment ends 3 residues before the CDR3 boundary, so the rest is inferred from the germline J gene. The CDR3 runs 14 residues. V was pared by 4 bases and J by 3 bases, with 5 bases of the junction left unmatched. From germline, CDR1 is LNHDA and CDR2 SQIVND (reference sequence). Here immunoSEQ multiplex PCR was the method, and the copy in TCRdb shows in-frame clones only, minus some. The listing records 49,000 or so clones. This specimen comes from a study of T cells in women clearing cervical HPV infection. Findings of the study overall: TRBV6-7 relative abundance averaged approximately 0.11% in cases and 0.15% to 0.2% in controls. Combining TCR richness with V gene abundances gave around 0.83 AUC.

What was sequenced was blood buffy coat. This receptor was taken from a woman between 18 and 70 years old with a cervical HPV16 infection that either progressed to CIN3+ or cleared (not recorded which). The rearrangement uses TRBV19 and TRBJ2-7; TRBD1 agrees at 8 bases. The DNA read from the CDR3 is TGTGCCAGTAGTAGAGGACAGGGCGGCTACGAG. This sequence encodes CASSRGQGGYE. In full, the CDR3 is CASSRGQGGYEQYF.